The 28 T cell receptor beta chains below come from one sample, sequenced in a study of identifying expanded T cells in peripheral blood. The protocol was immunoSEQ multiplex PCR, while the TCRdb copy is restricted to in-frame clones and leaves out a portion. The sample records 90,000 or so clones, approximately 83% being singletons. The material sequenced was blood. The receptors here all came from a person aged 18-70 years in good health.

This chain joins TRBV2 and TRBJ1-1; D gene ambiguous. CDR1 and CDR2 from the germline V gene are SNHLY and FYNNEI. The CDR3 consists of 16 residues. V was pared by 8 bases and J by 1 base, with 20 bases between. The CDR3 region is CASGEGLVAANTEAFF. DNA of the CDR3: TGTGCCAGCGGCGAAGGGCTCGTAGCAGCGAACACTGAAGCTTTCTTT.

The CDR3 reads CASSLGAGGSYEQYF. The CDR3 DNA follows: TGTGCCAGCAGCTTAGGGGCAGGGGGTTCCTACGAGCAGTACTTC. The chain links TRBV7-6 to TRBJ2-7; 7 bases match TRBD1. The junction had 4 bases not matched to a gene; V was cut back by 1 base and J by 1 base. Germline assignment: CDR1 SGHVS and CDR2 FNYEAQ. There are 15 residues in the CDR3.

The chain recombines TRBV5-6 with TRBJ1-1; unclear D gene. CDR1 and CDR2 from the germline V gene are SGHDT and YYEEEE. V lost 6 bases and J 1 base, leaving 10 bases between the germline ends. CDR3 length: 13 amino acids. Here the CDR3 DNA reads TGTGCCAGCACCTACATTGGGAACACTGAAGCTTTCTTT. This translates into CASTYIGNTEAFF.

Here the CDR3 reads CASEDKGQNTGELFF. In DNA form, the CDR3 reads TGTGCCAGTGAGGATAAAGGACAAAACACCGGGGAGCTGTTTTTT. The chain has TRBV19 and TRBJ2-2; D is possibly TRBD1 (5 bases). The CDR3 contains 15 residues. Germline lookup yields CDR1 LNHDA and CDR2 SQIVND (reference sequence). The ends were cut back, 8 bases at V and 2 bases at J, with 15 bases in the middle.

The chain combines TRBV2 with TRBJ2-1; D is possibly TRBD1 (5 bases). The germline gives CDR1 SNHLY, CDR2 FYNNEI. Trimming pared 8 bases from V and 4 bases from J, leaving 12 bases between. CDR3 length: 13 amino acids. This CDR3 is CASSNDRYNEQFF. The CDR3 nucleotides read TGTGCCAGCTCTAACGACAGATACAATGAGCAGTTCTTC.

This chain links TRBV6-6 with TRBJ2-2; 7 nucleotides align to TRBD1. Per the germline V gene, CDR1 is MNHNY and CDR2 is SVGAGI (reference sequence). Trimming removed 4 bases from V and 3 bases from J; junction bases left unmatched: 5. This CDR3 has 15 amino acids. CDR3 in DNA: TGTGCCAGCAGTTGGCTGGGGACAGACACCGGGGAGCTGTTTTTT. Its translation: CASSWLGTDTGELFF.

The chain recombines TRBV7-9 with TRBJ1-6, with a weak D call TRBD1 (6 bases). The CDR3 spans 14 residues. From germline, CDR1 is SEHNR and CDR2 FQNEAQ (reference sequence). Trimming cost V 3 bases and J 7 bases, with 10 bases left between them. The CDR3 sequence is CASSFTGYNSPLHF. The CDR3 DNA sequence: TGTGCCAGCAGCTTTACAGGGTACAATTCACCCCTCCACTTT.

J is TRBJ1-6 and V is TRBV6-5; no clear D gene. Germline assignment: CDR1 MNHEY and CDR2 SVGAGI. The CDR3 extends over 15 amino acids. V lost 0 bases to trimming and J lost 7 bases, with 10 bases between them. The CDR3 loop reads CASSYSGSRNSPLHF. The CDR3 DNA is TGTGCCAGCAGTTACTCTGGCAGTCGCAATTCACCCCTCCACTTT.

The chain uses TRBV6-1 and TRBJ1-2, with D unclear. This CDR3 is built from 11 residues. V gave up 4 bases and J gave up 4 bases, with 4 bases separating them. The germline V gene encodes CDR1 MNHNS and CDR2 SASEGT. CDR3 nucleotides: TGTGCCAGCAGTGGCAGCTATGGCTACACCTTC. Its translation: CASSGSYGYTF.

V is TRBV10-1 and J is TRBJ1-1; D may be TRBD1 (6 bases). CDR1 WNHNN and CDR2 SYGVQD come from the germline V gene (reference sequence). This CDR3 spans 14 amino acids. CDR3 in DNA: TGCACGATAGAACAGGGCCGAAGGGCGACTGAAGCTTTCTTT. It yields the protein CTIEQGRRATEAFF.

This clone was recorded only once. The gene calls are TRBV6-6 and TRBJ2-7; 13 bases agree with TRBD2. Germline assignment: CDR1 MNHNY and CDR2 SVGAGI (reference sequence). Losses at the gene ends were 0 bases for V and 5 bases for J; bases not matched to a gene: 4. The CDR3 loop spans 16 amino acids. CDR3 sequence (DNA): TGTGCCAGCAGTTACTCGATACTAGCGGGGGGGCACGAGCAGTACTTC. Protein product: CASSYSILAGGHEQYF.

The chain carries TRBV7-6 and TRBJ2-3; TRBD1 matches 7 bases. Germline V CDR1 and CDR2: SGHVS, FNYEAQ. This CDR3 comprises 14 residues. After removal of 9 bases from V and 2 bases from J, the junction contained 8 bases not matched to a gene. As DNA, the CDR3 is TGTGCCAGTTGCCGGGACAGAGTCACAGATACGCAGTATTTT. Amino acids: CASCRDRVTDTQYF.

The chain uses TRBV25-1 and TRBJ1-2; perhaps TRBD1 as D (5 bases). In germline, CDR1 is MGHDK, CDR2 SYGVNS. The CDR3 contains 13 residues. Between the trimmed V and J ends, which lost 5 bases and 5 bases, there was a span of 12 bases. The CDR3 protein is CASSTQGGYGYTF. As DNA, the CDR3 is TGTGCCAGCAGTACCCAGGGTGGGTATGGCTACACCTTC.

There are a few counts of this clone. V usage is TRBV2 and J usage is TRBJ1-6, with unresolved D. The V end was cut by 2 bases, the J end by 7 bases, with 9 bases between. Looked up from germline, CDR1 is SNHLY and CDR2 is FYNNEI. This CDR3 region has 14 residues. The DNA of the CDR3 is TGTGCCAGCAGTGAACGGGCCGAGAATTCACCCCTCCACTTT. This gives the protein CASSERAENSPLHF.

The rearrangement joins TRBV13 to TRBJ2-5; the D is unclear. V lost 5 bases and J 2 bases, leaving 9 bases between the germline ends. Germline CDR1 is PRHDT and CDR2 is FYEKMQ (reference sequence). The CDR3 sequence is 13 residues long. CDR3 nucleotides: TGTGCCAGCAGCCTCGGCAGACAAGAGACCCAGTACTTC. Its protein is CASSLGRQETQYF.

This clone was detected a few times. The chain joins TRBV2 to TRBJ2-7, with TRBD2 matching over 8 bases. Germline V gene lookup returns CDR1 SNHLY and CDR2 FYNNEI. V shed 0 bases and J 3 bases; nucleotides not matched to a gene: 4. There are 15 residues in the CDR3. The CDR3 region has the DNA TGTGCCAGCAGTGAAGCGCGGGGGGCCAACTACGAGCAGTACTTC. This codes for CASSEARGANYEQYF.

The chain recombines TRBV11-2 with TRBJ1-2; the D is unclear. The V gene lost 4 bases and the J gene lost 1 base, with 25 bases spanning the gap. The length of the CDR3 is 19 residues. Germline loops: CDR1 SGHAT, CDR2 FQNNGV. For the CDR3, the DNA is TGTGCCAGCAGCTCAGACGTCGTAACGGAGGGCAGCCTTAACTATGGCTACACCTTC. Translated, it gives CASSSDVVTEGSLNYGYTF.

The J gene is TRBJ2-7, the V gene TRBV4-1; 10 bases fit TRBD2. Germline CDR1 reads MGHRA; CDR2 reads YSYEKL. J lost 4 bases, V lost 3 bases, and 18 bases had no gene match. The CDR3 covers 19 residues. CDR3 amino acids: CASSQRDYESGGAPYEQYF. In DNA form, the CDR3 reads TGCGCCAGCAGCCAGCGGGACTACGAAAGCGGGGGGGCCCCATACGAGCAGTACTTC.

V gene TRBV2 combines with J gene TRBJ2-7; 8 positions agree with TRBD1. The CDR3 has 14 amino acids. V shed 6 bases, J shed 2 bases, and the junction held 6 bases outside the gene matches. Per the germline V gene, CDR1 is SNHLY and CDR2 is FYNNEI. The CDR3 region is CASRAGTGAYEQYF. The DNA for the CDR3 is TGTGCCAGCAGGGCCGGGACAGGAGCCTACGAGCAGTACTTC.

The chain employs TRBV7-9 and TRBJ1-3; D not certain. The V gene's germline CDR1 is SEHNR and CDR2 FQNEAQ (reference sequence). Trimming cost V 10 bases and J 0 bases, with 10 bases left between them. This CDR3 has 13 residues. The CDR3 spells CAIDRSSGNTIYF. CDR3 DNA: TGTGCCATCGATCGTAGCTCTGGAAACACCATATATTTT.

This clone has just a few counts. The V gene is TRBV5-6, the J gene TRBJ2-7, with D possibly matching TRBD1 (6 bases). CDR1 and CDR2 (germline): SGHDT, YYEEEE. The V end lost 4 bases, the J end lost 3 bases, and 14 bases lay between the germline ends. This CDR3 is 14 amino acids long. The CDR3, as DNA: TGTGCCAGCAGCGTAACAGGGAACCGCTACGAGCAGTACTTC. Its translation: CASSVTGNRYEQYF.

The genes are TRBV11-3 and TRBJ2-7, with D perhaps TRBD2 (5 bases). CDR3 length: 15 residues. Germline CDR1 is SGHNT and CDR2 is YENEEA. V was cut by 5 bases and J by 3 bases, with 17 bases left in between. CDR3 in amino acids: CASSPRAGVSYEQYF. CDR3 bases: TGTGCCAGCAGCCCCCGGGCCGGGGTCAGCTACGAGCAGTACTTC. Together with reference TRBV11-3 and TRBJ2-7, the CDR3 gives the full variable domain: EAGVVQSPRYKIIEKKQPVAFWCNPISGHNTLYWYLQNLGQGPELLIRYENEEAVDDSQLPKDRFSAERLKGVDSTLKIQPAELGDSAVYLCASSPRAGVSYEQYFGPGTRLTVT.

The chain has TRBV6-1 and TRBJ1-1, with D uncertain. Germline-derived CDR1 and CDR2 are MNHNS and SASEGT. V lost 1 base to trimming and J lost 10 bases, with 13 bases between them. The CDR3 totals 13 residues. The CDR3 DNA reads as TGTGCCAGCAGTGAAGGGGAGGGCCGGGGAGCTTTCTTT. It encodes CASSEGEGRGAFF.

The chain employs TRBV6-5 and TRBJ1-3; tentatively, D is TRBD1 (5 bases). The CDR3 runs to 14 residues. V shed 8 bases and J shed 4 bases, with 15 bases lying between them. Germline V lookup: CDR1 MNHEY, CDR2 SVGAGI. The CDR3 DNA follows: TGTGCCAGCTCCGGTAGTAGACAGGGAAACACCATATATTTT. Translating it yields CASSGSRQGNTIYF.

The chain has TRBV5-1 and TRBJ2-6, with a possible D match to TRBD1 (5 bases). V was shortened by 7 bases and J by 2 bases, with 13 bases between the two germline ends. Germline lookup yields CDR1 SGHRS and CDR2 YFSETQ. This CDR3 has 15 residues. The CDR3 nucleotides read TGCGCCAGCCTGGACATTGGGGCTGGGGCCAACGTCCTGACTTTC. Protein: CASLDIGAGANVLTF.

The chain employs TRBV4-1 and TRBJ1-2; D call uncertain. V was shortened by 1 base and J by 2 bases, with 5 bases between the two germline ends. The CDR3 totals 13 residues. Germline-derived CDR1 and CDR2 are MGHRA and YSYEKL. The CDR3 DNA reads TGCGCCAGCAGCCAAGTAGGGAACTATGGCTACACCTTC. Translated: CASSQVGNYGYTF.

The chain has TRBV5-1 and TRBJ2-4; D is unresolved. The V gene lost 0 bases and the J gene lost 7 bases, with 5 bases spanning the gap. The germline V gene encodes CDR1 SGHRS and CDR2 YFSETQ. This CDR3 contains 12 residues. CDR3 region: CASSLVGNIQYF. CDR3 in DNA: TGCGCCAGCAGCTTGGTAGGCAACATTCAGTACTTC.

This chain uses TRBV5-6 with TRBJ2-1; D unclear. Germline V gene lookup returns CDR1 SGHDT and CDR2 YYEEEE. Trimming left V 0 bases short and J 5 bases short, with 6 bases between. The CDR3 length is 13 residues. CDR3 in DNA: TGTGCCAGCAGCTTGGGTACGGACAATGAGCAGTTCTTC. It translates to CASSLGTDNEQFF. The variable domain in full, with the rest retrieved from reference TRBV5-6 and TRBJ2-1, is DAGVTQSPTHLIKTRGQQVTLRCSPKSGHDTVSWYQQALGQGPQFIFQYYEEEERQRGNFPDRFSGHQFPNYSSELNVNALLLGDSALYLCASSLGTDNEQFFGPGTRLTVL.